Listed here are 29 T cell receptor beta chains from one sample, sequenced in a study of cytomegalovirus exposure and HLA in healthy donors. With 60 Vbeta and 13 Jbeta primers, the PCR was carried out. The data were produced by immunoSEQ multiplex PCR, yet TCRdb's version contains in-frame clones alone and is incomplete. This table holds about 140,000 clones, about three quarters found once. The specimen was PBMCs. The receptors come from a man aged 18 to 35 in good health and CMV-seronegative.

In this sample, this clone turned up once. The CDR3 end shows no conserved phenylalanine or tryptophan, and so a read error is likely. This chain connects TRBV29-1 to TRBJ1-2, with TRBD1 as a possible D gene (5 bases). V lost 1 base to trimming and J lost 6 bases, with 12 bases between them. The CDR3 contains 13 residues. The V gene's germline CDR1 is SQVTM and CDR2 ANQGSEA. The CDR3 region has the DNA TGCAGCGTTGAAGGCTGGACAAAGGATGGCTACACCGTC. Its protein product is CSVEGWTKDGYTV.

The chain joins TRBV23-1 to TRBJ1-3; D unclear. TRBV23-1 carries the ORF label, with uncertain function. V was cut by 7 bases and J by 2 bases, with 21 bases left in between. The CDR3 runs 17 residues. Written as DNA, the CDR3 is TGCGCCAGCACCCTACGGGGTGGAGGGCCCCCTGGAAACACCATATATTTT. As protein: CASTLRGGGPPGNTIYF.

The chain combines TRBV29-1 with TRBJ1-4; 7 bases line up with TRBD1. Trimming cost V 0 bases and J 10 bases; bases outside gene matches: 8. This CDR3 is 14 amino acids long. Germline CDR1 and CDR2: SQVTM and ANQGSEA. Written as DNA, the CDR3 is TGCAGCGTTGAAGACGTAAGACAGGGTGGAAAACTGTTTTTT. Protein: CSVEDVRQGGKLFF.

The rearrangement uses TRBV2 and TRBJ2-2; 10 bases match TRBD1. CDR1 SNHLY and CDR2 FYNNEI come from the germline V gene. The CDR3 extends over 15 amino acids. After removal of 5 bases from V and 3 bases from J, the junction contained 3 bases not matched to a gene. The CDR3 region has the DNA TGTGCCAGCAGTCGACAGGGGGCCGACACCGGGGAGCTGTTTTTT. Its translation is CASSRQGADTGELFF.

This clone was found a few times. The CDR3 DNA reads as TGTGCCAGCCGACAGACAGGCTACTCTGGGGCCAACGTCCTGACTTTC. Its protein product is CASRQTGYSGANVLTF. The chain joins TRBV27 to TRBJ2-6; D perhaps matches TRBD1 (6 bases). This CDR3 region has 16 residues. V was clipped by 8 bases and J by 0 bases, with 14 bases between them. Germline V gene data show CDR1 as MNHEY and CDR2 as SMNVEV (reference sequence).

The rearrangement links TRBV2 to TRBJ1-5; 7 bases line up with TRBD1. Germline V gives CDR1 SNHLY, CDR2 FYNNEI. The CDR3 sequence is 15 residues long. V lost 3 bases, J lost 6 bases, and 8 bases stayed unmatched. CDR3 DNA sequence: TGTGCCAGCAGTGACGAGGGGGCGCGGAGTCAGCCCCAGCATTTT. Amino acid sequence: CASSDEGARSQPQHF.

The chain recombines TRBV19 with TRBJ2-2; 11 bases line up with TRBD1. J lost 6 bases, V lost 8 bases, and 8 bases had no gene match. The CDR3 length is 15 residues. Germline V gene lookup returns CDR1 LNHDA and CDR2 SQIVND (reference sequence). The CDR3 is CASPRTGGRPGELFF. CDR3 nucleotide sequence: TGTGCCAGTCCCCGGACAGGGGGCCGGCCCGGGGAGCTGTTTTTT. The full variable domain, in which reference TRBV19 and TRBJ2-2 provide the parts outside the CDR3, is DGGITQSPKYLFRKEGQNVTLSCEQNLNHDAMYWYRQDPGQGLRLIYYSQIVNDFQKGDIAEGYSVSREKKESFPLTVTSAQKNPTAFYLCASPRTGGRPGELFFGEGSRLTVL.

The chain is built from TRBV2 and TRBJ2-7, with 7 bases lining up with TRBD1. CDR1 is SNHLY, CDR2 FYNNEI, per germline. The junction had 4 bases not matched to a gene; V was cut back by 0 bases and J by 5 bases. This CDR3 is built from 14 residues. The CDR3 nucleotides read TGTGCCAGCAGTGAAGCAGGGGGCAGGGACGAGCAGTACTTC. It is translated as CASSEAGGRDEQYF.

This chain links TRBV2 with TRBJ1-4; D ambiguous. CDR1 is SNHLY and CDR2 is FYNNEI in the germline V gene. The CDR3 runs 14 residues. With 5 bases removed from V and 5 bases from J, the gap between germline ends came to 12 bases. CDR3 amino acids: CASSSTALNEKLFF. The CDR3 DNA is TGTGCCAGCAGTTCTACAGCCCTGAATGAAAAACTGTTTTTT.

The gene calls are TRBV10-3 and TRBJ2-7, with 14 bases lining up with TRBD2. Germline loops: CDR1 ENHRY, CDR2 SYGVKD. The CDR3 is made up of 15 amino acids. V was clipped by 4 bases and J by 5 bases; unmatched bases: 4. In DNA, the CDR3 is TGTGCCATCAGTGCTTTGGGACTAGCGGGAGACGAGCAGTACTTC. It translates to CAISALGLAGDEQYF.

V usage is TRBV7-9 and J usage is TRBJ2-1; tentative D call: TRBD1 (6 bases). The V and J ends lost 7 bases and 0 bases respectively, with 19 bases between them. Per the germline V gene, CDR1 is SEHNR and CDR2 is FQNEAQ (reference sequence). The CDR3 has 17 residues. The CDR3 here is CASTQEAGVSSYNEQFF. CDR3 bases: TGTGCCAGCACCCAGGAGGCAGGGGTTAGCTCCTACAATGAGCAGTTCTTC.

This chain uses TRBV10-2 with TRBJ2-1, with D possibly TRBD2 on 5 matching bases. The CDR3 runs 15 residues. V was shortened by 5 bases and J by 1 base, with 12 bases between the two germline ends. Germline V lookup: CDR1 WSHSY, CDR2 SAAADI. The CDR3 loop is CASSLAGGSYNEQFF. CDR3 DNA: TGCGCCAGCAGTCTCGCGGGCGGGTCCTACAATGAGCAGTTCTTC.

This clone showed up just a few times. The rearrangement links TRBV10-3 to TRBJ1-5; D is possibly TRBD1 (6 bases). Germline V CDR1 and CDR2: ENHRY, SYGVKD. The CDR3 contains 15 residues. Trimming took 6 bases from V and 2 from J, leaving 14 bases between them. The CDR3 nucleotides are TGTGCCATCAGATCCGACAGGCTCGGCAATCAGCCCCAGCATTTT. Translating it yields CAIRSDRLGNQPQHF.

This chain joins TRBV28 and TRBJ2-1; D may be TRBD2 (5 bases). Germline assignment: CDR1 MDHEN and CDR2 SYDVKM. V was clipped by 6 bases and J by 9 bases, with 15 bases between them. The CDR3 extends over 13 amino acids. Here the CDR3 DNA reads TGTGCCAGCAGCTCCGGGGAAAGGAGTGAGCAGTTCTTC. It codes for CASSSGERSEQFF.

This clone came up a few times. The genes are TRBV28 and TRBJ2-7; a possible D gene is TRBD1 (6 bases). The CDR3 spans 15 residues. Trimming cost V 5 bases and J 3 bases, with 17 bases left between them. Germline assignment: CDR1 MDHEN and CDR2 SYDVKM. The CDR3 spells CASSPQFGRGYEQYF. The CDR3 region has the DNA TGTGCCAGCAGTCCGCAGTTTGGCAGGGGCTACGAGCAGTACTTC.

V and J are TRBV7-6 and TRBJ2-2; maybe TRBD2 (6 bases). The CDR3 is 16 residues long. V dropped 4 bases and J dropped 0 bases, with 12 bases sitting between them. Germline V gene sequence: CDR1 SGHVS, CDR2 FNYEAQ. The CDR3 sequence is CASSWTRDSNTGELFF. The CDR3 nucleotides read TGTGCCAGCAGCTGGACAAGGGACTCGAACACCGGGGAGCTGTTTTTT.

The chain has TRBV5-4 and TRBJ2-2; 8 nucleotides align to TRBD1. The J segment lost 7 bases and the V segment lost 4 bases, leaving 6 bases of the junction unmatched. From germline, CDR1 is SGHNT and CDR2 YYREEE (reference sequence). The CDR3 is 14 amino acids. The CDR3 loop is CASSIGQGGGELFF. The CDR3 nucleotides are TGTGCCAGCAGCATAGGACAGGGTGGCGGGGAGCTGTTTTTT.

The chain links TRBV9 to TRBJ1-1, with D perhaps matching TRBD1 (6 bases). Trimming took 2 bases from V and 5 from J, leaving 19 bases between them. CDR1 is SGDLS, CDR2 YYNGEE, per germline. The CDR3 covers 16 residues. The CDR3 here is CASSVLTQGLRTEAFF. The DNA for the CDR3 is TGTGCCAGCAGCGTTTTGACCCAGGGGCTTAGGACTGAAGCTTTCTTT.

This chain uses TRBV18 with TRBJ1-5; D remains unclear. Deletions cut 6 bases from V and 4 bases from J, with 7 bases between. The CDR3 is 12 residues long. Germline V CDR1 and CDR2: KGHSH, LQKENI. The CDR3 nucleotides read TGTGCCAGCTCGACTTTTAATCAGCCCCAGCATTTT. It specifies CASSTFNQPQHF.

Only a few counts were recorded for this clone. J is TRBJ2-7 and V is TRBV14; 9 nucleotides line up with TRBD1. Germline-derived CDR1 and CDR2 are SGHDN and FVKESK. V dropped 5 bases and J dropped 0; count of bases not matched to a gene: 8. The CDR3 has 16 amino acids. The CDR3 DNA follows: TGTGCCAGCAGCGAGCACAGGGGGCGATTCTCCTACGAGCAGTACTTC. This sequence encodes CASSEHRGRFSYEQYF.

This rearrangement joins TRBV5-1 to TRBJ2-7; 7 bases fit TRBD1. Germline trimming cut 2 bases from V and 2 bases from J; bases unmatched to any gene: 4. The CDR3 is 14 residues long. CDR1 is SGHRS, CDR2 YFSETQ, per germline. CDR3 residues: CASSLGTVTYEQYF. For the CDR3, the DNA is TGCGCCAGCAGCTTAGGGACAGTCACCTACGAGCAGTACTTC. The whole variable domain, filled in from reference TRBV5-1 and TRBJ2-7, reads KAGVTQTPRYLIKTRGQQVTLSCSPISGHRSVSWYQQTPGQGLQFLFEYFSETQRNKGNFPGRFSGRQFSNSRSEMNVSTLELGDSALYLCASSLGTVTYEQYFGPGTRLTVT.

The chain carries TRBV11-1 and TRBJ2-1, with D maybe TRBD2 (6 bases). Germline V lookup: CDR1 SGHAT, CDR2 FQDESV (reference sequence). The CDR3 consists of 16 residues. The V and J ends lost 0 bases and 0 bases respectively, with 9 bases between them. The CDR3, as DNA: TGTGCCAGCAGCTTAGCAGCGGGTTACTCCTACAATGAGCAGTTCTTC. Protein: CASSLAAGYSYNEQFF.

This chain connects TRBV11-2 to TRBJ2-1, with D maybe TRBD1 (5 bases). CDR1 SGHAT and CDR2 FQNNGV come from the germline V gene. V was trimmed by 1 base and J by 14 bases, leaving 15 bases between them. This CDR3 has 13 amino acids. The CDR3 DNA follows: TGTGCCAGCAGCTTAGGGGGCAGGGCTGGGGAGTTCTTC. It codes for CASSLGGRAGEFF. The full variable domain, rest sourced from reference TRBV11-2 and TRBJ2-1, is EAGVAQSPRYKIIEKRQSVAFWCNPISGHATLYWYQQILGQGPKLLIQFQNNGVVDDSQLPKDRFSAERLKGVDSTLKIQPAKLEDSAVYLCASSLGGRAGEFFGPGTRLTVL.

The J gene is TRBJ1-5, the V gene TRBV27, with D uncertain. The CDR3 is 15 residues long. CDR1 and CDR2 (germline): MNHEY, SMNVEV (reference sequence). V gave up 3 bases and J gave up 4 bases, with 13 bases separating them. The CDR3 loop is CASSFSPPGNQPQHF. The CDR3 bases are TGTGCCAGCAGTTTCTCACCTCCGGGAAATCAGCCCCAGCATTTT.

In DNA form, the CDR3 reads TGTGCCAGCACCAGACTAGCGGGGGGTTACGATGAGCAGTTCTTC. Translation gives CASTRLAGGYDEQFF. This chain connects TRBV6-5 to TRBJ2-1; 13 nucleotides align to TRBD2. The CDR3 totals 15 residues. Germline-derived CDR1 and CDR2 are MNHEY and SVGAGI. Unmatched junction bases numbered 8, after V lost 7 bases and J lost 8 bases.

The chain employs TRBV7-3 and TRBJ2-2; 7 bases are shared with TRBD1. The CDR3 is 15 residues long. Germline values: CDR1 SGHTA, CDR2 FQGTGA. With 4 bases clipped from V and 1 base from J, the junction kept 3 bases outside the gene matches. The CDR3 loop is CASSSRTGNTGELFF. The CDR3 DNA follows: TGTGCCAGCAGCTCACGGACAGGGAACACCGGGGAGCTGTTTTTT.

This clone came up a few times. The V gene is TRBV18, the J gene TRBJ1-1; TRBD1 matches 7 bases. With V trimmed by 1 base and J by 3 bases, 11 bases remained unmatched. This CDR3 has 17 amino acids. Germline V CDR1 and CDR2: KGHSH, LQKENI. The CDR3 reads CASSPQEGTAIYTEAFF. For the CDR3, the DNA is TGTGCCAGCTCACCACAAGAAGGGACAGCAATTTACACTGAAGCTTTCTTT.

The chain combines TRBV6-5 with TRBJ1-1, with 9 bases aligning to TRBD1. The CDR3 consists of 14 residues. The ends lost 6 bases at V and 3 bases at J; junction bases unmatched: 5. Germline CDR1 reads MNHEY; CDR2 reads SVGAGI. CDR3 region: CASRPQGADTEAFF. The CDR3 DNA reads TGTGCCAGCAGACCACAGGGGGCGGACACTGAAGCTTTCTTT.

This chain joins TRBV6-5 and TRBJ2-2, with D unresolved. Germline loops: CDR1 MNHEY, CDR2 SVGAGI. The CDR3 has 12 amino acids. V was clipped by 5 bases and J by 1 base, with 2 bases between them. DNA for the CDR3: TGTGCCAGCAGTCAGAACACCGGGGAGCTGTTTTTT. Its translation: CASSQNTGELFF.